This entry concerns a single TCR beta chain. Its target is unknown. These data belong to a study of monozygotic twins with inflammatory bowel disease. Overall study results and limits: Repertoire similarity did not separate concordant from discordant twins, possibly from limited power. Patient repertoires may have gained variability from differing immunosuppressive treatments. With others, IBD patients shared fewer clonotypes than healthy twins did, especially with disease activity.

From its re-call of the 5' RACE reads, TCRdb lists each CDR3 protein once, without DNA. This table holds around 370,000 distinct CDR3 sequences. The receptor's source is a human donor with ulcerative colitis or Crohn's disease, or a healthy co-twin of an affected twin (not recorded which). The sample taken for sequencing was blood.

Here the CDR3 reads CASSQLPTGVNDQTQYF. This chain joins TRBV3-1 and TRBJ2-5; TCRdb's D gene call, TRBD1, goes unchecked for lack of DNA. Germline loops: CDR1 LGHDT, CDR2 YNNKEL (reference sequence). The CDR3 runs 17 residues.